This T cell receptor (beta chain) stems from a study of T cells in Graves' hyperthyroidism and ophthalmopathy. Study results and limitations: A model using 13 V-J features told ophthalmopathy apart from stable hyperthyroidism. Most thyroid clonotypes with frequency above 0.001 were detected in blood.

Patients were excluded because of uncontrolled infection, other autoimmune disease, pregnancy or lactation. The CDR3 regions of TCR beta were amplified from RNA transcripts. The HTBI set primed first-round TCR CDR3 RT-PCR. TCRdb re-called the multiplex PCR reads with MiXCR, one entry per CDR3 protein. The sample holds 530,000 or so distinct CDR3 sequences, more than 45% seen once. Worth noting for this clonotype: Its antigen is not identified.

Between the trimmed V and J ends, which lost 0 bases and 7 bases, there was a span of 13 bases. Germline V CDR1 and CDR2: WNHNN, SYGVQD (reference sequence). CDR3 size: 15 residues. Sequencing was done on a sample of peripheral blood or thyroid tissue (not recorded which). This chain uses TRBV10-1 with TRBJ2-1; no clear D. This TCR was recovered from a woman under 30 with Graves' hyperthyroidism. The CDR3 DNA is TGCGCCAGCAGTGAGTCGAATGAAGGGAATAATGAGCAGTTCTTC. Amino acid sequence: CASSESNEGNNEQFF.